This TCR beta chain stems from a study of cytomegalovirus exposure and HLA in healthy donors. Study-wide context: The roughly 110 validation repertoires were reported in a later analysis to have been generated on the same platform as the roughly 720 first-cohort repertoires.

Points from the study as a whole: It was found in a later analysis that first-cohort TCR clusters tended to co-occur in the approximately 130 validation repertoires. Researchers reported that three CMV-associated chains were confirmed in vitro as CMV antigen-specific. There were approximately 150 TCR beta chains listed as cytomegalovirus-associated.

CDR3 length: 15 residues. Germline CDR1 is SGHDT and CDR2 is YYEEEE. Trimming at V came to 8 bases and at J to 4 bases, leaving 14 bases not matched to a gene. For this clone: No antigen is known for it.

Generated by immunoSEQ multiplex PCR, the TCRdb table keeps only in-frame clones and is missing some. The sample consists of tens of thousands of clones, about 94% of them appearing once. This TCR derives from a man younger than 35 in good health and CMV-seropositive. The specimen sequenced was PBMCs. V gene TRBV5-6 combines with J gene TRBJ1-2; TRBD1 matches 7 bases. The CDR3 DNA sequence: TGTGCCAGTCAGGCAGAGACAGGGAAACTCTATGGCTACACCTTC. Its protein product is CASQAETGKLYGYTF.